This T cell receptor beta chain stems from a study of T cells in Graves' hyperthyroidism and ophthalmopathy. CDR1 is MNHEY, CDR2 SVGEGT, per germline. V lost 7 bases, J lost 5 bases, and 17 bases lay in between. The CDR3 extends over 14 amino acids. Regions amplified from RNA transcripts were the TCR beta CDR3 regions. The HTBI primer set served for first-round RT-PCR of the TCR CDR3. TCRdb re-analysed the multiplex PCR reads in MiXCR, keeping a single row per CDR3 protein. This table has about 250,000 distinct CDR3 sequences, 22% appearing once. For this clonotype: Its matching antigen is unknown.

Overall study results and limits: Most thyroid-expanded clonotypes above 0.001 were also found in blood.

Sequenced: blood. The clonotype comes from a man under 40 with Graves' ophthalmopathy. V is TRBV6-2 or TRBV6-3 and J is TRBJ2-5; D is perhaps TRBD2 (5 bases). As DNA, the CDR3 is TGTGCCAGCATTCCGGGATTTGGGTGGGAGACCCAGTACTTC. Translating gives CASIPGFGWETQYF.